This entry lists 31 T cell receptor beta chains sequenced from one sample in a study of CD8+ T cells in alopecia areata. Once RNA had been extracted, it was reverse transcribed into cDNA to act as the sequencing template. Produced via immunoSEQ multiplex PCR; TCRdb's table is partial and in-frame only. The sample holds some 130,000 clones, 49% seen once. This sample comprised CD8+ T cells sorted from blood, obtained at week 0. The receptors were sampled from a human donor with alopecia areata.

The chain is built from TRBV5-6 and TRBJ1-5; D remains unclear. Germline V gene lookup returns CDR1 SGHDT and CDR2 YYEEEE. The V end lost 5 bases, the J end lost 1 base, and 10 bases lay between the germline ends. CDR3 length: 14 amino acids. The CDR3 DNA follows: TGTGCCAGCAGAGAGGGTGGGAGCAATCAGCCCCAGCATTTT. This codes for CASREGGSNQPQHF.

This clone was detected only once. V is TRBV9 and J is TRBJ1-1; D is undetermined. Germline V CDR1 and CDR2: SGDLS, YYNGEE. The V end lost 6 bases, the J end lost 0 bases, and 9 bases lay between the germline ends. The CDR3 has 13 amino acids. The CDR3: CASTGDMNTEAFF. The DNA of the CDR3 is TGTGCCAGCACCGGGGATATGAACACTGAAGCTTTCTTT.

CDR3 in amino acids: CASSERTSGYKYNEQFF. In nucleotides, the CDR3 is TGCGCCAGCAGCGAAAGGACTAGCGGGTATAAGTACAATGAGCAGTTCTTC. V gene TRBV5-1 combines with J gene TRBJ2-1; 11 bases match TRBD2. V dropped 4 bases and J dropped 4; count of bases not matched to a gene: 10. CDR3 length equals 17 residues. Germline CDR1 is SGHRS and CDR2 is YFSETQ.

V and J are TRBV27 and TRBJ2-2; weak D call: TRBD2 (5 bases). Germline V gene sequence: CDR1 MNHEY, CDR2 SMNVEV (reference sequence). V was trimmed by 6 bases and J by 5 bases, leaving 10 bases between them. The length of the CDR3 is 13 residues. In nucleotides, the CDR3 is TGTGCCAGCAGGAGGGAACGGACCGGGGAGCTGTTTTTT. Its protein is CASRRERTGELFF.

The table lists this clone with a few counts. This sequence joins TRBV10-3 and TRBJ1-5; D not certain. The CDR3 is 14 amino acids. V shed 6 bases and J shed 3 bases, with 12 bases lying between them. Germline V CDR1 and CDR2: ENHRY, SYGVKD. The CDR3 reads CAISPDRYNQPQHF. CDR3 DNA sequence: TGTGCCATCAGCCCCGACCGTTACAATCAGCCCCAGCATTTT.

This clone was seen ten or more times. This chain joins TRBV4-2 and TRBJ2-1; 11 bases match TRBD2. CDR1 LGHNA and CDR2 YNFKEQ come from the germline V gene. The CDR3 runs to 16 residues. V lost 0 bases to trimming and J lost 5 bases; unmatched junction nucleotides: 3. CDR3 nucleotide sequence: TGTGCCAGCAGCCAAGATAGCGGGGGGGCACACAATGAGCAGTTCTTC. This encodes CASSQDSGGAHNEQFF.

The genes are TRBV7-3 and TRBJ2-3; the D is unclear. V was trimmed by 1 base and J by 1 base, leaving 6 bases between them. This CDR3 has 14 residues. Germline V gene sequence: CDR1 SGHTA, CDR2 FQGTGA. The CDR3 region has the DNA TGTGCCAGCAGCTTAAATGGGGGCACAGATACGCAGTATTTT. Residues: CASSLNGGTDTQYF.

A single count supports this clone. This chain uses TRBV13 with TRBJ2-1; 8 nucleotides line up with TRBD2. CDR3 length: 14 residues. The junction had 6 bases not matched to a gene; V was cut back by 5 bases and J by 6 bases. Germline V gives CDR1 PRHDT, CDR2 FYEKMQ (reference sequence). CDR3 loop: CASSPGGGGNEQFF. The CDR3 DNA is TGTGCCAGCAGCCCGGGGGGGGGCGGCAATGAGCAGTTCTTC. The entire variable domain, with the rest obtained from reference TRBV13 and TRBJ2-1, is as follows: AAGVIQSPRHLIKEKRETATLKCYPIPRHDTVYWYQQGPGQDPQFLISFYEKMQSDKGSIPDRFSAQQFSDYHSELNMSSLELGDSALYFCASSPGGGGNEQFFGPGTRLTVL.

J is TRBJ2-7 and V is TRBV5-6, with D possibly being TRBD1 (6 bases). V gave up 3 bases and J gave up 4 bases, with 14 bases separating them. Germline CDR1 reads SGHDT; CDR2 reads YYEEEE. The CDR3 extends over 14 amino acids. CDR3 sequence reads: CASSWTQGTYEQYF. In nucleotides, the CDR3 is TGTGCCAGCAGCTGGACACAGGGTACTTACGAGCAGTACTTC.

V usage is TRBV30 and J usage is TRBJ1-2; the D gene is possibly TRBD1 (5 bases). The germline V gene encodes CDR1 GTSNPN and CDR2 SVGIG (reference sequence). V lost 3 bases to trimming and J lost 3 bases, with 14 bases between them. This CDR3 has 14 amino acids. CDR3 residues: CAWRGLGEDYGYTF. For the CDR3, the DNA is TGTGCCTGGAGAGGGTTAGGGGAGGACTATGGCTACACCTTC.

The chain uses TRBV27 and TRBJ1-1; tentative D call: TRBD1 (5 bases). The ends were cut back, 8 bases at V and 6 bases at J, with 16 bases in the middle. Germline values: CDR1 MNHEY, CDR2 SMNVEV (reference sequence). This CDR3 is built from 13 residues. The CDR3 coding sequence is TGTGCCAGCTCACCCGACAGTGGTCCTGAAGCTTTCTTT. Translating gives CASSPDSGPEAFF.

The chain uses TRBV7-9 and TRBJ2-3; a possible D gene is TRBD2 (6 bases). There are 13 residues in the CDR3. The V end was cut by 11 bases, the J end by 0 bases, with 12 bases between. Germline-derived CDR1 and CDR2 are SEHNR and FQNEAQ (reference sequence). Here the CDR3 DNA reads TGTGCCTGGGGGGAGGAGAGCACAGATACGCAGTATTTT. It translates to CAWGEESTDTQYF.

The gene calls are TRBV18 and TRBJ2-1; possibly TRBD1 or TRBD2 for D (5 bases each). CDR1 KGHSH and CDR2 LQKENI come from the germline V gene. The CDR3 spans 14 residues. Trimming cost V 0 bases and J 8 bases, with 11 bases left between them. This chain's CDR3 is CASSPPTQGDEQFF. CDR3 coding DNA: TGTGCCAGCTCACCACCGACGCAGGGAGATGAGCAGTTCTTC.

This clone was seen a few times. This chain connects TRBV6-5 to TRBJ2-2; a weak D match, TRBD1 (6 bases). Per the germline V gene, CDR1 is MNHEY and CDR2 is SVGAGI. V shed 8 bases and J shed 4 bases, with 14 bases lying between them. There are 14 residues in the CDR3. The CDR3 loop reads CASWQGHGTGELFF. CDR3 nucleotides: TGTGCCAGCTGGCAGGGGCATGGCACCGGGGAGCTGTTTTTT.

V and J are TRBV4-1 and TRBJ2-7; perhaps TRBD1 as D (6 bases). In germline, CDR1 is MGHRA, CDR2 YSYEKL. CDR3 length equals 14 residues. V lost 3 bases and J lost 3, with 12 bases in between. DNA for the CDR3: TGCGCCAGCAGCCACACAGGGATCCGCTACGAGCAGTACTTC. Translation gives CASSHTGIRYEQYF.

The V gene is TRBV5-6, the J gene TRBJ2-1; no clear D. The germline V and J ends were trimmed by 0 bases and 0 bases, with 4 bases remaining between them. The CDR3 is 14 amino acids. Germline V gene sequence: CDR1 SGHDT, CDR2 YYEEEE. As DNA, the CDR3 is TGTGCCAGCAGCTTGGAGCTCTCCTACAATGAGCAGTTCTTC. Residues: CASSLELSYNEQFF.

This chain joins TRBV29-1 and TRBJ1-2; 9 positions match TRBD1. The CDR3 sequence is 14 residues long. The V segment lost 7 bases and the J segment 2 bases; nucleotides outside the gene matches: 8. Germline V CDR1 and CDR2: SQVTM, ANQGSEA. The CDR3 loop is CSAQKTGGNYGYTF. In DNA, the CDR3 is TGCAGCGCACAGAAGACAGGGGGGAACTATGGCTACACCTTC.

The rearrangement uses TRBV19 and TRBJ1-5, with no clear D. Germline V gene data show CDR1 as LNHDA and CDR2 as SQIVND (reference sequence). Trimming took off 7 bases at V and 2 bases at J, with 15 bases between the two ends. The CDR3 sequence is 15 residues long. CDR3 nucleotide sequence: TGTGCCAGTACTAGTGGTATTGGTGGCAATCAGCCCCAGCATTTT. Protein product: CASTSGIGGNQPQHF.

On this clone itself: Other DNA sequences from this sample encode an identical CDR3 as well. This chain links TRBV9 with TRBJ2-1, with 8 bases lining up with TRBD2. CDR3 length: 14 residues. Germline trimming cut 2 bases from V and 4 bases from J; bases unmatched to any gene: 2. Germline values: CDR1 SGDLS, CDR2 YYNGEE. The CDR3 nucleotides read TGTGCCAGCAGCGTTAGCGGGGTATACAATGAGCAGTTCTTC. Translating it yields CASSVSGVYNEQFF. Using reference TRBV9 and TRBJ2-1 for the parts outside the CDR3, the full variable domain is DSGVTQTPKHLITATGQRVTLRCSPRSGDLSVYWYQQSLDQGLQFLIQYYNGEERAKGNILERFSAQQFPDLHSELNLSSLELGDSALYFCASSVSGVYNEQFFGPGTRLTVL.

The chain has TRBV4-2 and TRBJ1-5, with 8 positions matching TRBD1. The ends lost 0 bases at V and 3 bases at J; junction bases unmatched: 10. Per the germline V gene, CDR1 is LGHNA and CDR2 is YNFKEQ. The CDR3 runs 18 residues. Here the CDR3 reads CASSQDGTGAGNNQPQHF. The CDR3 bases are TGTGCCAGCAGCCAAGATGGGACAGGTGCTGGGAACAATCAGCCCCAGCATTTT.

CDR3 protein: CASSFWGTDYGYTF. The CDR3 DNA follows: TGTGCCAGCAGCTTCTGGGGGACAGACTATGGCTACACCTTC. The chain carries TRBV7-9 and TRBJ1-2; 7 positions match TRBD1. The germline CDR1 and CDR2 sequences are SEHNR and FQNEAQ (reference sequence). V was pared by 3 bases and J by 3 bases, with 4 bases of the junction left unmatched. The CDR3 runs 14 residues.

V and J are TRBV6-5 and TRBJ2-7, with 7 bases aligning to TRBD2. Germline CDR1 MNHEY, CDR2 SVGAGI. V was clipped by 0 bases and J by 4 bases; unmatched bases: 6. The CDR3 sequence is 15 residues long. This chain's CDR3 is CASSYSGEGSYEQYF. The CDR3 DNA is TGTGCCAGCAGTTACTCCGGGGAGGGGTCTTACGAGCAGTACTTC.

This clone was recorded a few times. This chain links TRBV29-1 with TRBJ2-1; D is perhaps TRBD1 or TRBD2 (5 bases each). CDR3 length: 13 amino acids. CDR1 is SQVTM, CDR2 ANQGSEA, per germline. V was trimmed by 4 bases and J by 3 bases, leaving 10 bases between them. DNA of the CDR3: TGCAGCGTTGGGGACGAACTCTACAATGAGCAGTTCTTC. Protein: CSVGDELYNEQFF.

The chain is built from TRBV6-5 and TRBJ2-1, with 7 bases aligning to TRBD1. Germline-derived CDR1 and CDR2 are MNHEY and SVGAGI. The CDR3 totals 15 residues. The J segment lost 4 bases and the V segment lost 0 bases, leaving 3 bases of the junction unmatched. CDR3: CASSYSGTDYNEQFF. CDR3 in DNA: TGTGCCAGCAGTTACTCCGGGACAGATTACAATGAGCAGTTCTTC.

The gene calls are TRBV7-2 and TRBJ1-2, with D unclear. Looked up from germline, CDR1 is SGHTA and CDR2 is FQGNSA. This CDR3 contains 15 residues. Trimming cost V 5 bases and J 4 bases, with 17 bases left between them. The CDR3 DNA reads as TGTGCCAGCAGCCAGAGCCTTAGACGGCCCTATGGCTACACCTTC. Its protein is CASSQSLRRPYGYTF. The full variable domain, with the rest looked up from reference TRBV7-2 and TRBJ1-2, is GAGVSQSPSNKVTEKGKDVELRCDPISGHTALYWYRQSLGQGLEFLIYFQGNSAPDKSGLPSDRFSAERTGGSVSTLTIQRTQQEDSAVYLCASSQSLRRPYGYTFGSGTRLTVV.

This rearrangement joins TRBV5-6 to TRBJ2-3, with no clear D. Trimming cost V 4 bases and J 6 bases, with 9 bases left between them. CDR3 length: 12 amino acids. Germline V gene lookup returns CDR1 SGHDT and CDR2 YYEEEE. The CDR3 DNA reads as TGTGCCAGCAGCGACGATCGTGATACGCAGTATTTT. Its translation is CASSDDRDTQYF. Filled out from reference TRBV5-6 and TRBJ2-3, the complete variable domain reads DAGVTQSPTHLIKTRGQQVTLRCSPKSGHDTVSWYQQALGQGPQFIFQYYEEEERQRGNFPDRFSGHQFPNYSSELNVNALLLGDSALYLCASSDDRDTQYFGPGTRLTVL.

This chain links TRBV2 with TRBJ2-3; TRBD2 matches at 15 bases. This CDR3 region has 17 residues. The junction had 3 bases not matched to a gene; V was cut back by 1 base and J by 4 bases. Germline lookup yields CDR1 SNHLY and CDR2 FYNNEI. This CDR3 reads CASSEVGTSGGPDTQYF. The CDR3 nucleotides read TGTGCCAGCAGTGAAGTCGGGACTAGCGGGGGGCCAGATACGCAGTATTTT. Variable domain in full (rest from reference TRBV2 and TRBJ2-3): EPEVTQTPSHQVTQMGQEVILRCVPISNHLYFYWYRQILGQKVEFLVSFYNNEISEKSEIFDDQFSVERPDGSNFTLKIRSTKLEDSAMYFCASSEVGTSGGPDTQYFGPGTRLTVL.

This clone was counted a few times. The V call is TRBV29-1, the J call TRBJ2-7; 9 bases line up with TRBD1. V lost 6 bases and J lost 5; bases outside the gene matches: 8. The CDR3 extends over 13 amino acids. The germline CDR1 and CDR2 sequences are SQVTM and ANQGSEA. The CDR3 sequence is CSVRTGDRDEQYF. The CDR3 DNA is TGCAGCGTCCGGACAGGGGACAGAGACGAGCAGTACTTC.

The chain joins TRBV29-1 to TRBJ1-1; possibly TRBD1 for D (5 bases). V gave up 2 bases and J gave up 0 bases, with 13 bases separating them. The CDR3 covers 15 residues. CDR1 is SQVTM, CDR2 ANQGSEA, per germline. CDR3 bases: TGCAGCGTTGAAAGGGGTATAACCCTGAACACTGAAGCTTTCTTT. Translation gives CSVERGITLNTEAFF.

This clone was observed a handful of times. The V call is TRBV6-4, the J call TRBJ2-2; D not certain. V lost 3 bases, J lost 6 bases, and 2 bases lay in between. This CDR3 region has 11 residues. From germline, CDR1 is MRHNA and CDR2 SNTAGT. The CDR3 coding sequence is TGTGCCAGCAGTGAAGCCGGGGAGCTGTTTTTT. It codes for CASSEAGELFF.

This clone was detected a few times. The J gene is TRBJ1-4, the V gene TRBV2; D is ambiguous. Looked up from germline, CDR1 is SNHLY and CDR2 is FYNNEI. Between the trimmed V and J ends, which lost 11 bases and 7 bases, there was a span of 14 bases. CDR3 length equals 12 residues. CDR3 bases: TGTGCCCAGCTGATTCGGGGTGAAAAACTGTTTTTT. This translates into CAQLIRGEKLFF.